This TCR beta chain was identified in a study of T cell repertoires in cytomegalovirus infection. Across the study: The public TCR beta signatures pointed to both CMV infection and matching HLA type.

The CDR3 covers 12 residues. The germline V gene encodes CDR1 SEHNR and CDR2 FQNEAQ (reference sequence). V was shortened by 1 base and J by 8 bases, with 8 bases between the two germline ends. From the reads, TCRdb called clonotypes with MiXCR, one entry per CDR3 protein. The table has more than 400,000 distinct CDR3 sequences, 26% seen once. This clonotype was detected ten times or more. The antigen remains unidentified. Study findings and constraints: In two of eight donors, the top clonotype was HLA-C-restricted CMV-specific.

This sequence originates from a human donor in good health (CMV status not recorded). Some clones in this sample may be carry-over from other donors' samples. Sequenced input: PBMCs. The gene calls are TRBV7-9 and TRBJ1-2; D remains unclear. CDR3 coding DNA: TGTGCCAGCAGCTTAGTTGGGCAAGGCTACACCTTC. It specifies CASSLVGQGYTF.